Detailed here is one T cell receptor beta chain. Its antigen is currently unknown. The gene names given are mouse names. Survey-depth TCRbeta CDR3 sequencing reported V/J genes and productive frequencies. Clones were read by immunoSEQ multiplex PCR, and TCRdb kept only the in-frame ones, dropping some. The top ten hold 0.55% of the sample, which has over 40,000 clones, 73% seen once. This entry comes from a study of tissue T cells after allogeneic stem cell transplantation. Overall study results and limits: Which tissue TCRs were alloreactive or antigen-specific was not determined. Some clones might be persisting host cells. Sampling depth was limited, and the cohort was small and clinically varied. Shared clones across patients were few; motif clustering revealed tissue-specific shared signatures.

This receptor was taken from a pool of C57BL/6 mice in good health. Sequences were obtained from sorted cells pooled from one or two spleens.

The CDR3 spells CASSLGQGAYEQYF. The DNA read from the CDR3 is TGTGCCAGCAGCCTCGGACAGGGGGCATATGAACAGTAC. The chain combines TRBV4 with TRBJ2-7, with 11 bases that match TRBD1. From the germline J gene comes the end of the CDR3, since the read stops 1 residue before it. The CDR3 is 14 residues long. Per the germline V gene, CDR1 is LGHDT and CDR2 is YNNKQL (reference sequence). The V and J ends lost 5 bases and 4 bases, in that order; junction bases with no gene match: 4.